A single sample is the source of the 4 T cell receptor beta chains below, sequenced in a study of blood T cells in healthy people across ages (dated by TCRdb to the mid-2010s). Library preparation was by 5' RACE. Sequencing relied on an Illumina HiSeq 2500. A second PCR of roughly 6 to 12 cycles was run with a J-beta primer mix and a sample-barcoded 5' primer. TCRdb reprocessing: public reads trimmed at Q25 with fastp, clones called with MiXCR, in-frame beta chains kept. Rows matching on CDR3 protein sequence are summarized as one entry with the most common DNA and genes. Present in this sample are 790,000 or so distinct CDR3 sequences, about 45% of which were seen just once. The ten largest clones capture less than 20% of the sample. Sequenced input: blood. The receptor set was obtained from a man at least 80 years old in good health.

The chain recombines TRBV2 with TRBJ1-6; D might be TRBD1 (5 bases). V was cut by 6 bases and J by 6 bases, with 15 bases left in between. The CDR3 covers 15 residues. The germline V gene has CDR1 SNHLY and CDR2 FYNNEI. The CDR3 DNA reads as TGTGCCAGCAGGAGGGAAGGGGCCAGTAATTCACCCCTCCACTTT. Its protein is CASRREGASNSPLHF. Filled out from reference TRBV2 and TRBJ1-6, the complete variable domain reads EPEVTQTPSHQVTQMGQEVILRCVPISNHLYFYWYRQILGQKVEFLVSFYNNEISEKSEIFDDQFSVERPDGSNFTLKIRSTKLEDSAMYFCASRREGASNSPLHFGNGTRLTVT.

The chain recombines TRBV12-3 or TRBV12-4 with TRBJ2-4; 8 bases align to TRBD1. V lost 5 bases and J lost 1; bases outside the gene matches: 7. The CDR3 sequence is 16 residues long. The chain's CDR3 is CASSTRTGTAKNIQYF. DNA for the CDR3: TGTGCCAGCAGTACACGGACAGGGACGGCCAAAAACATTCAGTACTTC.

As concerns this clonotype: A much larger clone is a single base away; this may be a read error. The chain recombines TRBV20-1 with TRBJ2-1; the D is unclear. The CDR3 has 14 amino acids. Germline CDR1 is DFQATT and CDR2 is SNEGSKA (reference sequence). The CDR3 loop is CGAIRVSSYNEQFF. As DNA, the CDR3 is TGCGGTGCTATCCGAGTGAGCTCCTACAATGAGCAGTTCTTC.

The chain recombines TRBV9 with TRBJ2-7, with 8 bases fitting TRBD2. The CDR3 is 15 residues long. The germline V gene encodes CDR1 SGDLS and CDR2 YYNGEE. The V segment lost 0 bases and the J segment 7 bases; nucleotides outside the gene matches: 9. In nucleotides, the CDR3 is TGTGCCAGCAGCGTAGCACTAGCGGCTTACAATGAGCAGTACTTC. Protein product: CASSVALAAYNEQYF. The full variable domain, its missing parts supplied by reference TRBV9 and TRBJ2-7, is DSGVTQTPKHLITATGQRVTLRCSPRSGDLSVYWYQQSLDQGLQFLIQYYNGEERAKGNILERFSAQQFPDLHSELNLSSLELGDSALYFCASSVALAAYNEQYFGPGTRLTVT.